A selection of T cell receptor beta chains follows, all from one sample in a study of a mutant IDH1 vaccine in newly diagnosed glioma. Antigen specificity for these receptors is unknown. Here immunoSEQ multiplex PCR was the method, and the copy in TCRdb shows in-frame clones only, minus some. Here the sample spans around 78,000 clones, roughly nine tenths being singletons. Specimen: PBMCs, collected from a glioma patient whose treatment included an IDH1 peptide vaccine. The receptor set was obtained from a woman in her forties or fifties with glioma. The conserved cysteine and the conserved F or W are not part of the CDR3 here. Fields, in order: clone size, CDR3 length, J gene, V gene, CDR3 protein. Clone size appears in some rows only: once, few, many, or a class for an expanded clone.

-,14,TRBJ2-1,TRBV7-9,ASSLEGANYYNEQF
-,12,TRBJ2-2,TRBV7-3,ASSLLSSAGELF
-,12,TRBJ2-2,TRBV14,ASSGDSTTGELF
-,11,TRBJ1-5,TRBV6-1,ASSVGTNQPQH
-,15,TRBJ2-2,TRBV30,AWSGANSFPNAGELF
-,13,TRBJ2-5,TRBV9,ASSGTSGSRETQY
-,17,TRBJ2-3,TRBV27,ASSPDRGGTSGRKDTQY
-,13,TRBJ2-2,TRBV15,ATSFRDTNTGELF
-,12,TRBJ2-1,TRBV11-1,ASSLAGGLNEQF
-,13,TRBJ1-2,TRBV6-1,ASSRRGTESYGYT
-,14,TRBJ2-7,TRBV5-1,ASSITTGRTLLEQY
-,13,TRBJ1-1,TRBV9,ASSVDPDPNTEAF
once,13,TRBJ1-5,TRBV6-6,ASSYQDGFNQPQH
-,13,TRBJ1-3,TRBV5-4,ASSLESSYGNTIY
-,12,TRBJ2-3,TRBV5-4,ASSLRQGADTQY
-,13,TRBJ2-2,TRBV5-1,ASSRGQTSAGELF
-,13,TRBJ2-7,TRBV4-1,ASSQGAGATYEQY
-,14,TRBJ2-3,TRBV19,ASSMGTRGMQDTQY
-,14,TRBJ1-1,TRBV9,ASTRGVGSYNTEAF
-,13,TRBJ1-5,TRBV28,ASSPGHLSNQPQH
-,12,TRBJ2-7,TRBV6-5,ASSPGTSGTEQY
-,17,TRBJ2-5,TRBV7-9,ASSLEGGQGGSEGETQY
-,10,TRBJ1-5,TRBV10-3,AISSLAQPQH
-,12,TRBJ1-4,TRBV27,ASSSMQGVEKLF
-,11,TRBJ1-2,TRBV2,ASRGTGNYGYT
-,15,TRBJ1-5,TRBV6-1,ASSGDRGLKNNQPQH
once,11,TRBJ1-1,TRBV27,ASRRREVSEAF
-,14,TRBJ2-5,TRBV7-6,ASSFQGQGARETQY
-,12,TRBJ2-1,TRBV6-5,ASSRSEVANEQF
-,12,TRBJ2-7,TRBV29-1,SVEAFGGKDEQY
-,13,TRBJ1-4,TRBV5-6,ASSLFPATNEKLF
-,12,TRBJ2-1,TRBV6-4,ASSDQRIVCGQF
-,12,TRBJ2-7,TRBV7-9,ASASGLAGEEQY
-,12,TRBJ2-7,TRBV4-2,ASSNGRALYEQY
-,13,TRBJ2-3,TRBV18,ASSPSPGSTDTQY
-,13,TRBJ2-5,TRBV11-2,ASSLSGPGVRTQY
-,12,TRBJ2-7,TRBV15,ATGVAGGTYEQY
once,11,TRBJ2-1,TRBV11-2,ASSLVSENEQF
-,13,TRBJ1-1,TRBV30,AWSTPRASGTEAF
-,14,TRBJ1-6,TRBV2,ASSEAGTGLDSPLH
-,16,TRBJ2-2,TRBV27,ASSLGSRLAGWVGELF
-,11,TRBJ2-1,TRBV10-1,ASSERQGSEQF
-,13,TRBJ2-1,TRBV5-1,ASSLASAAYNEQF
-,13,TRBJ2-2,TRBV30,AGKPPGRNTGELF
-,9,TRBJ2-1,TRBV5-1,ASSPSNEQF
-,13,TRBJ2-1,TRBV4-1,ASSHSSGSYNEQF
-,12,TRBJ2-3,TRBV29-1,SVPPQGNTDTQY
-,12,TRBJ2-7,TRBV6-5,ASRRASATYEQY
-,12,TRBJ2-2,TRBV6-1,ASKLRAATGELF
-,11,TRBJ1-2,TRBV27,ASSFPRGYGYT
-,10,TRBJ2-1,TRBV2,ASKGGYNEQF
-,12,TRBJ1-4,TRBV7-9,ASSPGQGPEKLF
-,9,TRBJ2-1,TRBV5-8,ASRSGTRVF
-,12,TRBJ2-4,TRBV27,ASSPRKLGNIQY
-,12,TRBJ2-7,TRBV5-6,ASSTGLQVHEQY
-,11,TRBJ1-1,TRBV7-9,ASSLVGDSEAF
-,12,TRBJ2-1,TRBV14,ASSQRTGYNEQF
-,14,TRBJ2-1,TRBV7-8,ASSVTSTRSYNEQF